This TCR beta chain was retrieved from a study of T cell responses to AZD1222 COVID-19 vaccine. The CDR3 totals 15 residues. V trimming: 4 bases; J trimming: 5 bases; junction bases outside the gene matches: 8. The germline gives CDR1 SGHVS, CDR2 FNYEAQ. TCRdb's table, derived via immunoSEQ multiplex PCR, lists solely in-frame clones and lacks some. Of around 110,000 clones listed, 75% to 95% are singletons. The sequences come from peripheral blood, collected 28 days after the second AZD1222 dose. The source is an adult who received the AZD1222 COVID-19 vaccine. The chain links TRBV7-6 to TRBJ2-7; 10 nucleotides align to TRBD1. In DNA form, the CDR3 reads TGTGCCAGCAGCTCCAGTCCGGGACAGGGGAACGAGCAGTACTTC. Translated: CASSSSPGQGNEQYF.